This note documents a single TCR beta chain sequence. These data originate in a study of blood T cell repertoires in COVID-19. For the study at large: Acute and convalescent COVID-19 samples came from the United States, Italy and Spain. T cells, B-cell-depleted T cells, or PBMCs provided the cDNA or gDNA that served as material.

Looked up from germline, CDR1 is SGHRS and CDR2 is YFSETQ. This CDR3 has 13 residues. V dropped 4 bases and J dropped 1 base, with 5 bases sitting between them. The authors' processing: Estimation of nucleated cell counts was performed using reference gene primer amplification. The repertoire was sequenced with immunoSEQ multiplex PCR; TCRdb's copy has only in-frame clones and lacks some. Clonal size and the V and J genes are those of that table, whereas D and trimming came from the DNA. The table lists tens of thousands of clones, roughly 87% of them singletons. The gene calls are TRBV5-1 and TRBJ2-2; no clear D gene. This TCR derives from a man older than 75 in a cohort sampled during active COVID-19. The material sequenced was peripheral blood. CDR3 DNA: TGCGCCAGCAGCCCAGAGAACACCGGGGAGCTGTTTTTT. It is translated as CASSPENTGELFF.